A single sample is the source of the 16 T cell receptor beta chains below, sequenced in a study of response to subunit inactivated influenza vaccine. From the RT-PCR reads, TCRdb called clonotypes with MiXCR, one entry per CDR3 protein. The sample yields roughly 520,000 distinct CDR3 sequences, approximately 24% seen once. The sample was CD4+ T cells sorted from PBMCs, taken approximately 5 days after vaccination. These TCRs come from a man in his forties or fifties who received an inactivated influenza vaccine.

The gene calls are TRBV30 and TRBJ2-1; D remains ambiguous. Germline V gene data show CDR1 as GTSNPN and CDR2 as SVGIG (reference sequence). The CDR3 covers 13 residues. The germline V and J ends were trimmed by 0 bases and 4 bases, with 7 bases remaining between them. This CDR3 reads CAWSVSAYNEQFF. The CDR3, as DNA: TGTGCCTGGAGTGTATCAGCTTACAATGAGCAGTTCTTC.

V gene TRBV5-4 combines with J gene TRBJ2-2, with 7 bases identical to TRBD1. Germline V gives CDR1 SGHNT, CDR2 YYREEE (reference sequence). The CDR3 contains 15 residues. Trimming at V came to 1 base and at J to 5 bases, leaving 5 bases not matched to a gene. Written as DNA, the CDR3 is TGTGCCAGCAGCTTGCTAACAGGGGATACCGGGGAGCTGTTTTTT. Protein: CASSLLTGDTGELFF.

This clonotype was seen only a few times. The V call is TRBV4-3, the J call TRBJ2-7; 7 nucleotides match TRBD1. The V segment lost 0 bases and the J segment 3 bases; nucleotides outside the gene matches: 5. This CDR3 comprises 15 residues. Germline loops: CDR1 LGHNA, CDR2 YSLEER. CDR3 DNA: TGCGCCAGCAGCCAAGATTCCGCAGGGGGCTACGAGCAGTACTTC. Its translation is CASSQDSAGGYEQYF.

The rearrangement uses TRBV7-2 and TRBJ1-3; D may be TRBD1 (6 bases). Trimming stripped 6 bases from V and 3 bases from J, with 12 bases between. CDR1 and CDR2 (germline): SGHTA, FQGNSA. This CDR3 comprises 14 residues. The chain's CDR3 is CASSGGAGGNTIYF. The DNA of the CDR3 is TGTGCCAGCAGTGGGGGGGCGGGTGGAAACACCATATATTTT.

This chain joins TRBV3-1 and TRBJ1-1; D is ambiguous. V dropped 3 bases and J dropped 4 bases, with 6 bases sitting between them. Per the germline V gene, CDR1 is LGHDT and CDR2 is YNNKEL (reference sequence). This CDR3 has 12 residues. The CDR3, as DNA: TGTGCCAGCAGCCACGGGTTCACTGAAGCTTTCTTT. Its translation is CASSHGFTEAFF.

This clonotype was picked up a small number of times. The chain couples TRBV24-1 to TRBJ2-5; maybe TRBD1 (6 bases). The CDR3 is 15 amino acids. Trimming took off 4 bases at V and 6 bases at J, with 17 bases between the two ends. Germline assignment: CDR1 KGHDR and CDR2 SFDVKD. In DNA, the CDR3 is TGTGCCACCAGTGAATCGGGGCAGGGGCGACAGACCCAGTACTTC. Encoded protein: CATSESGQGRQTQYF.

The rearrangement links TRBV5-1 to TRBJ2-7; unclear D gene. V was cut by 10 bases and J by 6 bases, with 8 bases left in between. CDR1 is SGHRS and CDR2 is YFSETQ in the germline V gene. The CDR3 runs 9 residues. CDR3 protein: CAGIFEQYF. As DNA, the CDR3 is TGCGCCGGAATTTTCGAGCAGTACTTC.

The genes are TRBV7-2 and TRBJ2-7; TRBD2 might be the D (5 bases). V lost 3 bases and J 3 bases, leaving 15 bases between the germline ends. This CDR3 is 15 amino acids long. Germline loops: CDR1 SGHTA, CDR2 FQGNSA. The CDR3 region has the DNA TGTGCCAGCAGCTTGGGGTCGGCCCGGGGCTACGAGCAGTACTTC. Residues: CASSLGSARGYEQYF. The whole variable domain, filled in from reference TRBV7-2 and TRBJ2-7, reads GAGVSQSPSNKVTEKGKDVELRCDPISGHTALYWYRQSLGQGLEFLIYFQGNSAPDKSGLPSDRFSAERTGGSVSTLTIQRTQQEDSAVYLCASSLGSARGYEQYFGPGTRLTVT.

In this sample, this clonotype turned up a few times. CDR3 bases: TGTGCCAGCAGCTCAAAGCGATGGGGTTCCTACGAGCAGTACTTC. Its translation is CASSSKRWGSYEQYF. J is TRBJ2-7 and V is TRBV6-2 or TRBV6-3; D gene ambiguous. CDR1 is MNHEY and CDR2 is SVGEGT in the germline V gene. This CDR3 spans 15 amino acids. V lost 6 bases to trimming and J lost 1 base, with 16 bases between them.

This clonotype turned up a few times. The chain recombines TRBV20-1 with TRBJ2-7; unclear D gene. This CDR3 region has 12 residues. Germline CDR1 is DFQATT and CDR2 is SNEGSKA (reference sequence). V gave up 3 bases and J gave up 3 bases, with 9 bases separating them. The CDR3, as DNA: TGCAGTGCTAGCCCTGCTGGCTACGAGCAGTACTTC. Its translation is CSASPAGYEQYF.

The V call is TRBV28, the J call TRBJ1-1; 8 bases fit TRBD1. The CDR3 covers 14 residues. Losses at the gene ends were 8 bases for V and 5 bases for J; bases not matched to a gene: 10. Germline loops: CDR1 MDHEN, CDR2 SYDVKM. DNA of the CDR3: TGTGCCAGCCAGGGGGCGGACTTGGGGACTGAAGCTTTCTTT. Translating gives CASQGADLGTEAFF.

The table lists this clonotype with a few counts. The rearrangement links TRBV21-1 to TRBJ1-3. TRBV21-1 is recorded as a pseudogene. The CDR3 runs to 16 residues. The CDR3, as DNA: TGTGCCAGCAGCAAAGGGAACAGAAACTCTGGAAACACCATATATTTT. Protein product: CASSKGNRNSGNTIYF.

This rearrangement joins TRBV7-8 to TRBJ1-1; D gene ambiguous. The CDR3 loop spans 13 amino acids. Germline V gene data show CDR1 as SGHVS and CDR2 as FQNEAQ. V gave up 8 bases and J gave up 3 bases, with 13 bases separating them. The CDR3 sequence is CASGIKPDTEAFF. The CDR3, as DNA: TGTGCCAGCGGAATAAAACCGGACACTGAAGCTTTCTTT.

CDR3 amino acids: CASSLGFRFVTEAFF. The CDR3 DNA reads as TGCGCCAGCAGCTTGGGCTTTCGGTTTGTTACCGAAGCTTTCTTT. The chain recombines TRBV5-1 with TRBJ1-1; no firm D call. This CDR3 contains 15 residues. The germline V gene has CDR1 SGHRS and CDR2 YFSETQ. Trimming left V 0 bases short and J 8 bases short, with 17 bases between. Looking up the rest from reference TRBV5-1 and TRBJ1-1 gives the full variable domain: KAGVTQTPRYLIKTRGQQVTLSCSPISGHRSVSWYQQTPGQGLQFLFEYFSETQRNKGNFPGRFSGRQFSNSRSEMNVSTLELGDSALYLCASSLGFRFVTEAFFGQGTRLTVV.

CDR3 residues: CASSPFPLTDTQYF. CDR3 nucleotides: TGTGCCAGCAGTCCCTTCCCCTTAACAGATACGCAGTATTTT. The chain has TRBV12-3 or TRBV12-4 and TRBJ2-3; D is unclear. The CDR3 is 14 residues long. V was clipped by 5 bases and J by 3 bases, with 12 bases between them.

The V and J genes are TRBV7-2 and TRBJ2-1, with TRBD2 identical over 10 bases. Germline V gives CDR1 SGHTA, CDR2 FQGNSA. After removal of 7 bases from V and 9 bases from J, the junction contained 12 bases not matched to a gene. This CDR3 has 15 amino acids. The CDR3: CASIDSGRSSFEQFF. The CDR3 region has the DNA TGTGCCAGCATTGATAGCGGGAGGTCCAGTTTTGAGCAGTTCTTC.